A single sample gave rise to the 28 T cell receptor beta chains below, sequenced in a study of PD-1 blockade in mismatch repair-deficient tumors. The method was immunoSEQ multiplex PCR; TCRdb's version includes in-frame clones alone and lacks a portion of them. The table has around 100,000 clones, approximately 80% seen once. Sequences were derived from peripheral blood, sampled more than 58 weeks after starting pembrolizumab. The receptors here all came from an adult with mismatch repair-deficient cancer.

This rearrangement joins TRBV4-3 to TRBJ2-7; 7 bases line up with TRBD1. The V gene's germline CDR1 is LGHNA and CDR2 YSLEER. The V gene end was trimmed by 3 bases and the J gene end by 3 bases; junction bases not matched to a gene: 8. This CDR3 region has 15 residues. This CDR3 reads CASSHGTAIIYEQYF. For the CDR3, the DNA is TGCGCCAGCAGCCACGGGACAGCGATAATCTACGAGCAGTACTTC.

J is TRBJ1-1 and V is TRBV20-1; D perhaps matches TRBD1 (5 bases). The length of the CDR3 is 11 residues. CDR1 DFQATT and CDR2 SNEGSKA come from the germline V gene (reference sequence). This CDR3 is CRGEANTEAFF. CDR3 sequence (DNA): TGCCGAGGGGAGGCAAACACTGAAGCTTTCTTT.

This clone showed up just once. The chain combines TRBV15 with TRBJ2-1; D not resolved. This CDR3 has 13 amino acids. With 0 bases removed from V and 8 bases from J, the gap between germline ends came to 8 bases. The germline V gene has CDR1 LNHNV and CDR2 YYDKDF (reference sequence). CDR3 DNA sequence: TGTGCCACCAGCAGAGATGGGCTCTATGAGCAGTTCTTC. This translates into CATSRDGLYEQFF. The full variable domain, with the rest looked up from reference TRBV15 and TRBJ2-1, is DAMVIQNPRYQVTQFGKPVTLSCSQTLNHNVMYWYQQKSSQAPKLLFHYYDKDFNNEADTPDNFQSRRPNTSFCFLDIRSPGLGDTAMYLCATSRDGLYEQFFGPGTRLTVL.

This rearrangement joins TRBV2 to TRBJ2-7; 10 nucleotides line up with TRBD1. CDR1 and CDR2 from the germline V gene are SNHLY and FYNNEI. This CDR3 region has 15 residues. Unmatched junction bases numbered 8, after V lost 7 bases and J lost 2 bases. The chain's CDR3 is CASIVGGTGAYEQYF. Here the CDR3 DNA reads TGTGCCAGCATAGTAGGCGGGACAGGGGCCTACGAGCAGTACTTC.

Many counts were recorded for this clone. V is TRBV7-8 and J is TRBJ2-7, with 8 nucleotides matching TRBD1. Per the germline V gene, CDR1 is SGHVS and CDR2 is FQNEAQ. CDR3 length equals 13 residues. After removal of 4 bases from V and 3 bases from J, the junction contained 2 bases not matched to a gene. DNA of the CDR3: TGTGCCAGCAGCTCGGACAGGGTCTACGAGCAGTACTTC. Protein product: CASSSDRVYEQYF.

Here the CDR3 reads CASSIRDFTDTQYF. CDR3 DNA: TGCGCCAGCAGCATCCGGGACTTCACAGATACGCAGTATTTT. The V gene is TRBV5-1, the J gene TRBJ2-3, with a weak D call TRBD2 (6 bases). This CDR3 comprises 14 residues. The germline gives CDR1 SGHRS, CDR2 YFSETQ. V lost 4 bases to trimming and J lost 2 bases, with 11 bases between them.

The chain couples TRBV28 to TRBJ1-1; a possible D gene is TRBD1 (6 bases). CDR1 MDHEN and CDR2 SYDVKM come from the germline V gene. The CDR3 contains 11 residues. The V and J ends lost 3 bases and 9 bases respectively, with 8 bases between them. DNA of the CDR3: TGTGCCAGCAGTTTCAGGGGCAAAGCTTTCTTT. Amino acids: CASSFRGKAFF.

Comment on this clone: At one boundary the junction diverges from the germline segment, which might be a read error. The J gene is TRBJ2-3, the V gene TRBV7-7; possibly TRBD1 for D (5 bases). In germline, CDR1 is SSHAT, CDR2 FNYEAQ (reference sequence). This CDR3 comprises 14 residues. For the CDR3, the DNA is TGTGCTAGCAGCTCACGCCACCAGGGCGATACGCAGTATTTT. Translation: CASSSRHQGDTQYF.

This clone was seen a single time. The rearrangement uses TRBV5-6 and TRBJ1-5; the match to TRBD1 covers 11 bases. From germline, CDR1 is SGHDT and CDR2 YYEEEE. J was trimmed by 1 base and V by 4 bases; bases with no gene match: 10. The CDR3 has 18 residues. The CDR3 loop is CASSPGTGGFGSNQPQHF. The DNA of the CDR3 is TGTGCCAGCAGCCCCGGGACAGGGGGTTTTGGAAGCAATCAGCCCCAGCATTTT.

The count of this clone is one. J is TRBJ2-5 and V is TRBV6-5; no firm D call. With the DNA end fitting TRBJ2-7 better, the J assignment may be wrong. Germline CDR1 is MNHEY and CDR2 is SVGAGI. The CDR3 contains 13 residues. The CDR3 sequence: CASSPRSLGEQYF. For the CDR3, the DNA is TGTGCCAGCAGCCCCCGGTCCCTGGGCGAGCAGTACTTC.

The chain combines TRBV9 with TRBJ2-1; TRBD1 is a possible D gene (6 bases). Looked up from germline, CDR1 is SGDLS and CDR2 is YYNGEE. The ends were cut back, 2 bases at V and 9 bases at J, with 12 bases in the middle. CDR3 length equals 13 residues. The CDR3 sequence: CASSVYRAGEQFF. The DNA of the CDR3 is TGTGCCAGCAGCGTCTACAGGGCTGGTGAGCAGTTCTTC.

The chain carries TRBV20-1 and TRBJ2-1, with D possibly TRBD2 on 5 matching bases. The CDR3 loop spans 11 amino acids. Germline V gene data show CDR1 as DFQATT and CDR2 as SNEGSKA (reference sequence). Trimming left V 5 bases short and J 3 bases short, with 5 bases between. The CDR3 protein is CSAGSYNEQFF. As DNA, the CDR3 is TGCAGTGCTGGGAGCTACAATGAGCAGTTCTTC.

This chain uses TRBV2 with TRBJ2-6; D is unresolved. Trimming took 4 bases from V and 0 from J, leaving 4 bases between them. This CDR3 has 14 residues. In germline, CDR1 is SNHLY, CDR2 FYNNEI. The CDR3 DNA reads as TGTGCCAGCAGTGTCTTCTCTGGGGCCAACGTCCTGACTTTC. It translates to CASSVFSGANVLTF.

The CDR3 region is CASSLDPSLAKNIQYF. The CDR3 bases are TGTGCCAGCAGTTTAGATCCCTCCCTAGCCAAAAACATTCAGTACTTC. The chain carries TRBV28 and TRBJ2-4; D is unresolved. V was trimmed by 2 bases and J by 0 bases, leaving 11 bases between them. The V gene's germline CDR1 is MDHEN and CDR2 SYDVKM. This CDR3 is 16 amino acids long.

This clone was counted between two and nine times. This chain links TRBV19 with TRBJ1-5, with 8 bases identical to TRBD1. This CDR3 comprises 17 residues. The germline gives CDR1 LNHDA, CDR2 SQIVND (reference sequence). V trimming: 5 bases; J trimming: 1 base; junction bases outside the gene matches: 10. In nucleotides, the CDR3 is TGTGCCAGTAGTCCTCTCACCGGGACAGGAAGCAATCAGCCCCAGCATTTT. Its translation is CASSPLTGTGSNQPQHF.

The chain employs TRBV27 and TRBJ2-3, with D uncertain. Trimming pared 3 bases from V and 3 bases from J, leaving 7 bases between. The germline gives CDR1 MNHEY, CDR2 SMNVEV (reference sequence). This CDR3 is 13 amino acids long. CDR3 bases: TGTGCCAGCAGTTTTGTCAGAACAGATACGCAGTATTTT. This gives the protein CASSFVRTDTQYF.

The chain links TRBV15 to TRBJ2-7; TRBD1 agrees at 9 bases. The CDR3 extends over 15 amino acids. Germline V CDR1 and CDR2: LNHNV, YYDKDF (reference sequence). Trimming cost V 5 bases and J 5 bases; bases outside gene matches: 10. CDR3 DNA: TGTGCCACCAGCCCTAGGGACAGGGAGCTAGACGAGCAGTACTTC. This translates into CATSPRDRELDEQYF.

CDR3 sequence reads: CASSSRHGASALDGYTF. In DNA form, the CDR3 reads TGCGCCAGCAGCTCGAGACACGGGGCCTCGGCCTTGGATGGCTACACCTTC. The V call is TRBV5-1, the J call TRBJ1-2; possible D gene TRBD1, 5 bases. The CDR3 consists of 17 residues. The V end was cut by 3 bases, the J end by 6 bases, with 24 bases between. The germline V gene has CDR1 SGHRS and CDR2 YFSETQ.

V usage is TRBV12-5 and J usage is TRBJ2-1; 8 bases agree with TRBD1. The CDR3 totals 14 residues. Trimming cost V 8 bases and J 1 base; bases outside gene matches: 4. The germline V gene has CDR1 LGHNT and CDR2 FRNRAP. The CDR3 loop reads CASSWTGSYNEQFF. The DNA for the CDR3 is TGTGCTAGTTCCTGGACAGGGTCCTACAATGAGCAGTTCTTC. Based on the CDR3 plus reference TRBV12-5 and TRBJ2-1, the full variable domain is DARVTQTPRHKVTEMGQEVTMRCQPILGHNTVFWYRQTMMQGLELLAYFRNRAPLDDSGMPKDRFSAEMPDATLATLKIQPSEPRDSAVYFCASSWTGSYNEQFFGPGTRLTVL.

The chain combines TRBV29-1 with TRBJ1-1; 12 positions match TRBD1. The CDR3 consists of 12 residues. Germline CDR1 reads SQVTM; CDR2 reads ANQGSEA. V shed 7 bases, J shed 4 bases, and the junction held 1 base outside the gene matches. CDR3 coding DNA: TGCAGCGGGGGACAGGGGGCCACTGAAGCTTTCTTT. Translation gives CSGGQGATEAFF.

CDR3 sequence reads: CALGPQGYINTEAFF. The CDR3 DNA sequence: TGTGCCTTGGGACCCCAGGGTTACATCAACACTGAAGCTTTCTTT. The chain joins TRBV30 to TRBJ1-1; TRBD1 might be the D (5 bases). V lost 7 bases, J lost 2 bases, and 20 bases lay in between. CDR1 is GTSNPN, CDR2 SVGIG, per germline (reference sequence). The length of the CDR3 is 15 residues.

V is TRBV10-3 and J is TRBJ1-4; TRBD1 might be the D (6 bases). The V gene's germline CDR1 is ENHRY and CDR2 SYGVKD. V was shortened by 5 bases and J by 5 bases, with 15 bases between the two germline ends. This CDR3 is 15 amino acids long. The CDR3: CAISTTSGTNEKLFF. CDR3 coding DNA: TGTGCCATCAGTACTACATCCGGGACAAATGAAAAACTGTTTTTT.

The chain employs TRBV5-1 and TRBJ1-2, with 7 positions matching TRBD1. The CDR3 covers 13 residues. V was clipped by 4 bases and J by 8 bases; unmatched bases: 8. Germline V gene data show CDR1 as SGHRS and CDR2 as YFSETQ. CDR3 DNA sequence: TGCGCCAGCAGCAGCCTCCGGGACAGCGGCTACACCTTC. Protein sequence: CASSSLRDSGYTF.

This clone was found once. V is TRBV27 and J is TRBJ1-1; no firm D call. The CDR3 totals 14 residues. The germline V gene encodes CDR1 MNHEY and CDR2 SMNVEV (reference sequence). With 2 bases removed from V and 0 bases from J, the gap between germline ends came to 7 bases. CDR3 coding DNA: TGTGCCAGCAGTTTAAATAGGCTGAACACTGAAGCTTTCTTT. Its protein is CASSLNRLNTEAFF.

This clone was seen a few times. The rearrangement links TRBV12-5 to TRBJ2-2; no definite D call. Per the germline V gene, CDR1 is LGHNT and CDR2 is FRNRAP. Trimming took off 5 bases at V and 8 bases at J, with 3 bases between the two ends. The length of the CDR3 is 10 residues. The chain's CDR3 is CASGGGELFF. The DNA of the CDR3 is TGTGCTAGTGGTGGGGGGGAGCTGTTTTTT.

CDR3 sequence (DNA): TGTGCCATCAGTGGGGGGAGGGACCAAGAGACCCAGTACTTC. Its protein is CAISGGRDQETQYF. The V gene is TRBV10-3, the J gene TRBJ2-5; 7 bases match TRBD2. J lost 0 bases, V lost 4 bases, and 2 bases had no gene match. Germline V gene data show CDR1 as ENHRY and CDR2 as SYGVKD. CDR3 length: 14 residues.

Remarks on this clone: Other nucleotide sequences from this sample produce the same CDR3. V and J are TRBV18 and TRBJ2-5, with D perhaps matching TRBD1 (5 bases). The V end was cut by 2 bases, the J end by 5 bases, with 9 bases between. CDR3 length equals 13 residues. The germline CDR1 and CDR2 sequences are KGHSH and LQKENI. CDR3 protein: CASSPSGRETQYF. The CDR3 DNA reads as TGTGCCAGCTCACCATCAGGGCGGGAGACCCAGTACTTC.

The chain is built from TRBV29-1 and TRBJ1-5, with unresolved D. The V gene's germline CDR1 is SQVTM and CDR2 ANQGSEA. The CDR3 sequence is 13 residues long. Trimming took 0 bases from V and 11 from J, leaving 14 bases between them. CDR3 loop: CSVEDPVDKAQHF. CDR3 nucleotide sequence: TGCAGCGTTGAAGATCCGGTGGATAAAGCCCAGCATTTT.